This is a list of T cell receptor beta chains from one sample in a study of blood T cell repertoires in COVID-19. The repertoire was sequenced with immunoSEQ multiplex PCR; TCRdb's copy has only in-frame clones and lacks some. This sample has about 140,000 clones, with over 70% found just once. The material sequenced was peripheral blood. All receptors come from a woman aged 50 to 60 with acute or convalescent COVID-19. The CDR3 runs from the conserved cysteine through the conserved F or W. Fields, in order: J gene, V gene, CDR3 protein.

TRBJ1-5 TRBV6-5 CASSFPAGGQPQHF
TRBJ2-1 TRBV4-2 CASSQVILAGGNEQFF
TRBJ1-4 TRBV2 CASSRTAAGNEKLFF
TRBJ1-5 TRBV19 CASSFTGVGLAQPQHF
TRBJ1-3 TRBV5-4 CASSSPGLLSGNTIYF
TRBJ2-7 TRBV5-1 CASSSSGTGSYEQYF
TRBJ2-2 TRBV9 CASVGETGELFF
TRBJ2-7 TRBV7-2 CASSLAGYSYEQYF
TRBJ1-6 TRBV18 CASSPRTGNSPLHF
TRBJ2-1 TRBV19 CASSIGTSGIEQFF
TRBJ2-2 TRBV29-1 CSARPIDRATGELFF
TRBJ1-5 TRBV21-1 CASSKELHRGSHQPQHF
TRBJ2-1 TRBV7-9 CASSAQGVSGSSYNEQFF
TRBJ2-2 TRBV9 CASSVATFANTGELFF
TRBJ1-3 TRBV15 CATSPEGVGNTIYF
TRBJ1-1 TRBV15 CATSGGPARTEAFF
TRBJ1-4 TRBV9 CASSGGDANEKLFF
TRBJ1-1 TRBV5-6 CASSLDGVFQGHSNTEAFF
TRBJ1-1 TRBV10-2 CASSVNRQGDTEAFF
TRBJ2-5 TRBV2 CASGRDRGRRETQYF
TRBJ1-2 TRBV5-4 CASSPRTGAYGYTF
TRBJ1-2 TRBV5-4 CASSSDRRSYGYTF
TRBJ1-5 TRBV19 CASSIGDRELFNQPQHF
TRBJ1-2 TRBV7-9 CASSLVAQGYGYTF
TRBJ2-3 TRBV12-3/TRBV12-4 CASSLRLAERYF
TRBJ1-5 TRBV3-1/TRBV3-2 CASSQATGGPQHF
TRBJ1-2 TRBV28 CASSPDRNYGYTF
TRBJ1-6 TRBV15 CATSRDRQGNSPLHF
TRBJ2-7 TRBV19 CASSIGAGKLNEQYF
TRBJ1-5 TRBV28 CASTLSREGQPQHF
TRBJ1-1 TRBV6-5 CASSYGWGVAFF
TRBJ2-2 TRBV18 CASSPRPTGDTGELFF
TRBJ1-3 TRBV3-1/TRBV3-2 CASSQGESSGNTIYF
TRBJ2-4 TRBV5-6 CASSLGYPIVKNIQYF
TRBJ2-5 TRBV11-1 CASSQRSGGGETQYF
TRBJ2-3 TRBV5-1 CASSRLAGGVDTQYF
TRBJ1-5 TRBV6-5 CASSYSREGGYQPQHF
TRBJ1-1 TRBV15 CATSRVGRGNTEAFF
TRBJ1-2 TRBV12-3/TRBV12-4 CASNSVGLGGYTF
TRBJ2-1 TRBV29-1 CSAWGGYNEQFF
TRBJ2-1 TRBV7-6 CASRQMGLAGGYNEQFF
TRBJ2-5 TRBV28 CASSLLAGGPWETQYF
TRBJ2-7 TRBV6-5 CASRMTGAHEQYF
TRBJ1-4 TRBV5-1 CASSPIQAGGEKLFF
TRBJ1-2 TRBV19 CASSIPPTGYTF
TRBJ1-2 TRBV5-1 CASSLEQGFGGYTF
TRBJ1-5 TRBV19 CASSMAGTGVNQPQHF
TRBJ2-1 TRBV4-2 CASSHEPGLVDEQFF
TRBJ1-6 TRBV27 CASSLGANSPLHF
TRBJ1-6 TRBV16 CASRGTVSSPLHF